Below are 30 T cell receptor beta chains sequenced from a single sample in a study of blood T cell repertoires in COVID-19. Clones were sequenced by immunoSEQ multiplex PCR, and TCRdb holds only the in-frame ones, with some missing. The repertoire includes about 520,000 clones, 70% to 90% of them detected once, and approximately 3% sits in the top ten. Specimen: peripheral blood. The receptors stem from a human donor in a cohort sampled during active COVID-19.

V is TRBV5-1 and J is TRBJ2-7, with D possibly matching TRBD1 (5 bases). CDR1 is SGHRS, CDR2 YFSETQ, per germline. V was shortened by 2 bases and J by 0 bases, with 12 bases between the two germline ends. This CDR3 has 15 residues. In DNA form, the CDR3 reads TGCGCCAGCAGCTTAGACAGTGAATTCTCCTACGAGCAGTACTTC. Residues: CASSLDSEFSYEQYF.

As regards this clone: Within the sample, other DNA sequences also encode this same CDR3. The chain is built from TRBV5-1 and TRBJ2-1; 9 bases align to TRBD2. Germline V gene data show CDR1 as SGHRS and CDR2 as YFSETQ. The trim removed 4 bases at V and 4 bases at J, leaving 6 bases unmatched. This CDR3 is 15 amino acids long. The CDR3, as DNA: TGCGCCAGCAGCGGCCTAGCGGGATCGTACAATGAGCAGTTCTTC. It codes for CASSGLAGSYNEQFF.

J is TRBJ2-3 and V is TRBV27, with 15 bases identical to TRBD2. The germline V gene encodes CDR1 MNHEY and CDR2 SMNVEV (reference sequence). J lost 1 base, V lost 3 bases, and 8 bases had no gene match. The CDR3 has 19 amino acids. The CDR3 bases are TGTGCCAGCAGTTTCTACGGACTAGCGGGAGGGTTAGGCACAGATACGCAGTATTTT. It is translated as CASSFYGLAGGLGTDTQYF.

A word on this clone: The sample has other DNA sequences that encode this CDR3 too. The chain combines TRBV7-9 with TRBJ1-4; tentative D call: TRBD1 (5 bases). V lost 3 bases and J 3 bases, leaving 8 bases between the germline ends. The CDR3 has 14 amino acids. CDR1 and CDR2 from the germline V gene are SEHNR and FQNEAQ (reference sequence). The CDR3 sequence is CASSFRGANEKLFF. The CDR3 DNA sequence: TGTGCCAGCAGCTTTAGGGGTGCTAATGAAAAACTGTTTTTT.

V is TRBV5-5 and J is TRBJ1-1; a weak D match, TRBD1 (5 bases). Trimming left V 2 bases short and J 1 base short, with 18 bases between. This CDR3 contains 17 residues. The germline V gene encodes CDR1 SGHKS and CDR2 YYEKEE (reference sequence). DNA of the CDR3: TGTGCCAGCAGCTTCAGGGTGGCCCGGTTGAGGAACACTGAAGCTTTCTTT. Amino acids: CASSFRVARLRNTEAFF.

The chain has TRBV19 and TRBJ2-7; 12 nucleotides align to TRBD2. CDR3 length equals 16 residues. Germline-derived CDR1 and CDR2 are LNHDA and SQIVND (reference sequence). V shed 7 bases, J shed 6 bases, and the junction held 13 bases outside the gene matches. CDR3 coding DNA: TGTGCCAGTACCAGGACTAGCGGGACGCTGGGATCCGAGCAGTACTTC. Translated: CASTRTSGTLGSEQYF.

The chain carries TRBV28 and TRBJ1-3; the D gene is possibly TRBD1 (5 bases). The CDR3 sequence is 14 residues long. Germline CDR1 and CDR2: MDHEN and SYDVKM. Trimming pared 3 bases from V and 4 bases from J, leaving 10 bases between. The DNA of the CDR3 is TGTGCCAGCAGTTTTGTCCCAGGGGGAAACACCATATATTTT. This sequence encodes CASSFVPGGNTIYF.

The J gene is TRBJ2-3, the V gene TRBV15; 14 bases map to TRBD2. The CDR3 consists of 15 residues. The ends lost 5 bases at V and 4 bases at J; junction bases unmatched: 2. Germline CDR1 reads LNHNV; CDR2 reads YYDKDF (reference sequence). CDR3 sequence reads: CATSWGLAGADTQYF. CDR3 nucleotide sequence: TGTGCCACCAGCTGGGGACTAGCGGGGGCAGATACGCAGTATTTT.

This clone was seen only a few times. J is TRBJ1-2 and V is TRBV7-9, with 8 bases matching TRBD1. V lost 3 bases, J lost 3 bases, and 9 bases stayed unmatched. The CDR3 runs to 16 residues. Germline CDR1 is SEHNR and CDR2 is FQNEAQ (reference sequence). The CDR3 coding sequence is TGTGCCAGCAGCTTGGCAGGGGGCGACAAGTACTATGGCTACACCTTC. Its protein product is CASSLAGGDKYYGYTF. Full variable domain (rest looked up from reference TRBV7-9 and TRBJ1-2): DTGVSQNPRHKITKRGQNVTFRCDPISEHNRLYWYRQTLGQGPEFLTYFQNEAQLEKSRLLSDRFSAERPKGSFSTLEIQRTEQGDSAMYLCASSLAGGDKYYGYTFGSGTRLTVV.

The CDR3 sequence: CASSFLTGSNTEAFF. The CDR3 bases are TGTGCCAGCAGCTTTCTGACAGGCAGCAACACTGAAGCTTTCTTT. This chain links TRBV5-5 with TRBJ1-1; TRBD1 might be the D (6 bases). The ends were cut back, 2 bases at V and 2 bases at J, with 13 bases in the middle. This CDR3 is 15 amino acids long. Germline CDR1 reads SGHKS; CDR2 reads YYEKEE (reference sequence).

As DNA, the CDR3 is TGTGCCAGCAGTCGGTCGGGAGCCTACGAGCAGTACTTC. It encodes CASSRSGAYEQYF. The chain couples TRBV6-5 to TRBJ2-7; TRBD2 might be the D (6 bases). The CDR3 has 13 amino acids. CDR1 and CDR2 (germline): MNHEY, SVGAGI. V lost 5 bases and J lost 2, with 10 bases in between.

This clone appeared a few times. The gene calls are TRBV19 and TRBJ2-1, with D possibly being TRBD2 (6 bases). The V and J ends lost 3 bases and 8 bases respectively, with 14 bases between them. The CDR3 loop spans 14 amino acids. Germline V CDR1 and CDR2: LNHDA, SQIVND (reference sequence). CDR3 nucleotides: TGTGCCAGTAGTATCGACGGGAGTAGGTATGAGCAGTTCTTC. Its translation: CASSIDGSRYEQFF.

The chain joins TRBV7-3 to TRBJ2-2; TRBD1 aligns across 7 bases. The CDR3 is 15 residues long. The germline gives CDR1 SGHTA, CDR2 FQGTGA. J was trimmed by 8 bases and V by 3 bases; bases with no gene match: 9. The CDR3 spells CASSFQTGLTGELFF. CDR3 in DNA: TGTGCCAGCAGCTTTCAGACAGGGCTTACTGGGGAGCTGTTTTTT.

As DNA, the CDR3 is TGCGCCAGCAGCTTGTTCCAGGCCAGCTCCTACAATGAGCAGTTCTTC. It translates to CASSLFQASSYNEQFF. This chain connects TRBV5-1 to TRBJ2-1; D remains unclear. In germline, CDR1 is SGHRS, CDR2 YFSETQ. This CDR3 region has 16 residues. The V and J ends lost 1 base and 0 bases respectively, with 11 bases between them.

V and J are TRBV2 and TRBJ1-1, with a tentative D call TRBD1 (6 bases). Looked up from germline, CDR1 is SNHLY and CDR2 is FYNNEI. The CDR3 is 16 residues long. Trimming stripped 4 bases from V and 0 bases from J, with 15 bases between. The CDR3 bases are TGTGCCAGCAGTGTCAGGGGACAAACCCTGAACACTGAAGCTTTCTTT. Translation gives CASSVRGQTLNTEAFF.

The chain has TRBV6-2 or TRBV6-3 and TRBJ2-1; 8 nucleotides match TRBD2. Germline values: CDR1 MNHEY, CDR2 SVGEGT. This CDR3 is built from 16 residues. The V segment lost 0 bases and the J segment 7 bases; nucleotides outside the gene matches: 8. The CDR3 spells CASSYSPLSGSNEQFF. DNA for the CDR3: TGTGCCAGCAGTTACTCTCCCTTAAGCGGGAGTAATGAGCAGTTCTTC.

The CDR3 loop reads CASSYSREGPKTQYF. The CDR3 DNA reads as TGTGCCAGCAGTTACTCGCGGGAGGGCCCGAAGACCCAGTACTTC. This chain joins TRBV6-5 and TRBJ2-5; 9 nucleotides agree with TRBD2. The CDR3 sequence is 15 residues long. The J segment lost 6 bases and the V segment lost 0 bases, leaving 5 bases of the junction unmatched. Germline V CDR1 and CDR2: MNHEY, SVGAGI.

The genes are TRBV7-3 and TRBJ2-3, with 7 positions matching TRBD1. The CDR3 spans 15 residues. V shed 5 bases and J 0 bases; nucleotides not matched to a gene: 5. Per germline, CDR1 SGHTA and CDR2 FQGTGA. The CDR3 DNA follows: TGTGCCAGCAGCCCGGGACAGATTAGCACAGATACGCAGTATTTT. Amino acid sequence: CASSPGQISTDTQYF. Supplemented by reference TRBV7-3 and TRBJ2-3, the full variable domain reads GAGVSQTPSNKVTEKGKYVELRCDPISGHTALYWYRQSLGQGPEFLIYFQGTGAADDSGLPNDRFFAVRPEGSVSTLKIQRTERGDSAVYLCASSPGQISTDTQYFGPGTRLTVL.

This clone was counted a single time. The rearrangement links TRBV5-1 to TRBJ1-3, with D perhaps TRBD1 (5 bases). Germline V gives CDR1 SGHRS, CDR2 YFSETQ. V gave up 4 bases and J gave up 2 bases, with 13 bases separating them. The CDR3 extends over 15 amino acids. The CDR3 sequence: CASSPLGVPGNTIYF. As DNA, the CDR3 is TGCGCCAGCAGCCCTTTAGGGGTTCCTGGAAACACCATATATTTT. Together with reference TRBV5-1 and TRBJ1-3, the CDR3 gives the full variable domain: KAGVTQTPRYLIKTRGQQVTLSCSPISGHRSVSWYQQTPGQGLQFLFEYFSETQRNKGNFPGRFSGRQFSNSRSEMNVSTLELGDSALYLCASSPLGVPGNTIYFGEGSWLTVV.

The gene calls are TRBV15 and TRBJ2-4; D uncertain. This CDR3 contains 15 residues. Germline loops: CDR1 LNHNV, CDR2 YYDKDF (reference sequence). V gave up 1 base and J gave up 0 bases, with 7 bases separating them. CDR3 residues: CATSRVDLAKNIQYF. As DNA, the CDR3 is TGTGCCACCAGCAGAGTAGATTTAGCCAAAAACATTCAGTACTTC.

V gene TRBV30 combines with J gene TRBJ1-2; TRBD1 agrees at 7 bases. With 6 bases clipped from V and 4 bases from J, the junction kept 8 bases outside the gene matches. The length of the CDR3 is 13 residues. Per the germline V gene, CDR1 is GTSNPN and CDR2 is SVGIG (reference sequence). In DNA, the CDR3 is TGTGCCTGCGAGGGGGCGTCGGTCTATGGCTACACCTTC. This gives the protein CACEGASVYGYTF.

CDR3: CASSPRGWFGGYTF. The CDR3 DNA follows: TGTGCCAGCAGCCCCAGGGGGTGGTTCGGGGGCTACACCTTC. This chain uses TRBV6-5 with TRBJ1-2, with 7 nucleotides matching TRBD1. The ends lost 6 bases at V and 8 bases at J; junction bases unmatched: 12. CDR1 is MNHEY and CDR2 is SVGAGI in the germline V gene. The CDR3 is made up of 14 amino acids.

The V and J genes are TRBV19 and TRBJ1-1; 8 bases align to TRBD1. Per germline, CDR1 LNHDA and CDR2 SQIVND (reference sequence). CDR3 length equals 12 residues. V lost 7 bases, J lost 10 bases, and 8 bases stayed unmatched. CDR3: CASTGKTGAAFF. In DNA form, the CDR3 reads TGTGCCAGTACAGGGAAGACAGGGGCAGCTTTCTTT.

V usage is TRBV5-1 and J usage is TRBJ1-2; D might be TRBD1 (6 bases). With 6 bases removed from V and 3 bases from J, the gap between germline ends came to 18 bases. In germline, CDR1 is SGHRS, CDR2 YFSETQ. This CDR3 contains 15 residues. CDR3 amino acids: CASTAGTLFDYGYTF. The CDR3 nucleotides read TGCGCCAGCACGGCAGGGACACTTTTCGACTATGGCTACACCTTC.

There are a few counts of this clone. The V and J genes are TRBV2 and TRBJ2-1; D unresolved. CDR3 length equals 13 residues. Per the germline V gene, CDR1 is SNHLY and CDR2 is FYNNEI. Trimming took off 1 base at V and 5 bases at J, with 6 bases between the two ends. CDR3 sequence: CASSEGLDNEQFF. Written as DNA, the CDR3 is TGTGCCAGCAGTGAAGGATTAGACAATGAGCAGTTCTTC.

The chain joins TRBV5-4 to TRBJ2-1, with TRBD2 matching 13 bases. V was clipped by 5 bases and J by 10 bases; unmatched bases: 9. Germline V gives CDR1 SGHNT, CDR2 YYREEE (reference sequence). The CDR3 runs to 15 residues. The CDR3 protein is CASSSTSGRVSEQFF. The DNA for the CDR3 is TGTGCCAGCAGTTCAACTAGCGGGAGGGTAAGCGAGCAGTTCTTC.

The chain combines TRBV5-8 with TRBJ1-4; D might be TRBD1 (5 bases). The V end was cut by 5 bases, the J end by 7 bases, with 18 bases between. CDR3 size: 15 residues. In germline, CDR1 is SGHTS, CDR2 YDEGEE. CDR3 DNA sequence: TGTGCCAGCAGTCCGAGTCAGGGCCCCGGTGAAAAACTGTTTTTT. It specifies CASSPSQGPGEKLFF. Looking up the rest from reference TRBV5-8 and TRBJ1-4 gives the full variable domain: EAGVTQSPTHLIKTRGQQATLRCSPISGHTSVYWYQQALGLGLQFLLWYDEGEERNRGNFPPRFSGRQFPNYSSELNVNALELEDSALYLCASSPSQGPGEKLFFGSGTQLSVL.

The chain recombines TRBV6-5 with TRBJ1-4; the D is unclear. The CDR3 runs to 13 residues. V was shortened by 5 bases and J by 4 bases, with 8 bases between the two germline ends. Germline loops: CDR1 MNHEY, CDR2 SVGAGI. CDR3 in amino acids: CASSRPGNEKLFF. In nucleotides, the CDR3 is TGTGCCAGCAGTAGACCGGGTAATGAAAAACTGTTTTTT.

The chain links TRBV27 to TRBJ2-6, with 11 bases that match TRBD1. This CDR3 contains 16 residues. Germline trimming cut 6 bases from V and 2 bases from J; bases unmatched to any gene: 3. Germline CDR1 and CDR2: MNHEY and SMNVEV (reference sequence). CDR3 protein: CASSLGQGAGANVLTF. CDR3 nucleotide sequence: TGTGCCAGCAGCTTGGGACAGGGGGCTGGGGCCAACGTCCTGACTTTC.

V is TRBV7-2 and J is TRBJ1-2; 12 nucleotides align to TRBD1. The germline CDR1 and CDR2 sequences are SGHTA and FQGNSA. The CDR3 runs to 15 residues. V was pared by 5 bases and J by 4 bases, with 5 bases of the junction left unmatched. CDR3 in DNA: TGTGCCAGCAGCGGGGGACAGGGGGCTTTCTATGGCTACACCTTC. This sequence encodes CASSGGQGAFYGYTF.